This is a list of T cell receptor beta chains from one sample in a study of shared clonotypes between healthy human individuals. The method was immunoSEQ multiplex PCR; TCRdb's version includes in-frame clones alone and lacks a portion of them. The table records roughly 2.5 million clones, approximately 90% of them present only once. Sequences were obtained from naive CD4+ T cells sorted from blood. These receptors all stem from a man between 18 and 29 years old in good health. Both conserved end residues are part of each CDR3. A D gene is named only where the DNA matches it firmly. A clone size is listed for some rows: how often the clone was seen (once, few, many), or a class if it is expanded.

J | size | D | V | CDR3 | DNA
TRBJ2-5 | . | . | TRBV5-1 | CASSSGTYQETQYF | TGCGCCAGCAGCTCGGGGACATACCAAGAGACCCAGTACTTC
TRBJ2-1 | . | . | TRBV7-2 | CASSRGASVSEQFF | TGTGCCAGCAGCCGCGGGGCTAGCGTATCTGAGCAGTTCTTC
TRBJ1-1 | . | . | TRBV5-5 | CASSIGPETEAFF | TGTGCCAGCAGCATCGGACCCGAGACTGAAGCTTTCTTT
TRBJ2-5 | . | . | TRBV30 | CAWGSTGTKQETQYF | TGTGCCTGGGGGTCCACAGGGACAAAACAAGAGACCCAGTACTTC
TRBJ2-3 | . | TRBD2 | TRBV10-3 | CAIKNLAGDTDTQYF | TGTGCCATCAAGAACCTAGCGGGAGACACAGATACGCAGTATTTT
TRBJ1-5 | . | . | TRBV6-1 | CASHYTGTTYQPQHF | TGTGCCAGCCACTACACCGGGACGACCTATCAGCCCCAGCATTTT
TRBJ2-2 | . | . | TRBV5-4 | CASSPPPGQNTGELFF | TGTGCCAGCAGCCCTCCACCGGGACAGAACACCGGGGAGCTGTTTTTT
TRBJ2-7 | . | TRBD1 | TRBV5-6 | CASAETGGVYEQYF | TGTGCCAGCGCCGAAACAGGGGGTGTCTACGAGCAGTACTTC
TRBJ1-4 | . | . | TRBV30 | CAWSGGGNEKLFF | TGTGCCTGGAGTGGTGGAGGTAATGAAAAACTGTTTTTT
TRBJ1-3 | once | . | TRBV2 | CASSPRTPGSTGNTIYF | TGTGCCAGCAGCCCACGGACCCCCGGGTCGACTGGAAACACCATATATTTT
TRBJ2-7 | . | TRBD2 | TRBV4-1 | CASSQFPGLAVYEQYF | TGCGCCAGCAGCCAATTCCCGGGACTAGCGGTCTACGAGCAGTACTTC
TRBJ1-5 | . | . | TRBV19 | CASSIYSVSNQPQHF | TGTGCCAGTAGTATATACTCGGTTAGCAATCAGCCCCAGCATTTT
TRBJ2-7 | . | . | TRBV5-4 | CASSTRGGGDEQYF | TGTGCCAGCAGCACCCGGGGAGGGGGGGACGAGCAGTACTTC
TRBJ2-1 | . | TRBD2 | TRBV5-1 | CASSSPGLGDNEQFF | TGCGCCAGCAGCTCCCCGGGACTAGGCGACAATGAGCAGTTCTTC
TRBJ2-3 | . | TRBD1 | TRBV12-5 | CASGLVGDRGDTQYF | TGTGCTAGTGGTTTGGTGGGCGACAGGGGAGATACGCAGTATTTT
TRBJ2-7 | . | TRBD1 | TRBV18 | CASSPQGQAYEQYF | TGTGCCAGCTCACCGCAGGGACAGGCTTACGAGCAGTACTTC
TRBJ1-6 | once | . | TRBV5-5 | CASSLDISLWTNSPLHF | TGTGCCAGCAGCTTGGATATTTCTCTGTGGACGAATTCACCCCTCCACTTT
TRBJ1-6 | few | TRBD1 | TRBV4-1 | CASSHGDGTGDSPLHF | TGCGCCAGCAGCCACGGGGATGGGACAGGGGATTCACCCCTCCACTTT
TRBJ2-7 | . | . | TRBV14 | CASSPWTAPYEQYF | TGTGCCAGCAGCCCCTGGACTGCACCCTACGAGCAGTACTTC
TRBJ2-1 | . | . | TRBV19 | CASSIDPLRGWNEQFF | TGTGCCAGTAGTATAGACCCCCTCCGGGGATGGAATGAGCAGTTCTTC
TRBJ2-3 | . | . | TRBV19 | CASSIDQTGLGGDTQYF | TGTGCCAGTAGTATAGACCAGACAGGACTTGGTGGGGATACGCAGTATTTT
TRBJ2-1 | . | . | TRBV7-9 | CASVGGGNEQFF | TGTGCCAGCGTCGGAGGGGGCAATGAGCAGTTCTTC
TRBJ2-1 | . | TRBD2 | TRBV27 | CASSLWGGGYNEQFF | TGTGCCAGCAGTTTATGGGGGGGTGGGTACAATGAGCAGTTCTTC
TRBJ2-5 | . | . | TRBV11-2 | CASSLAGLQETQYF | TGTGCCAGCAGCTTAGCTGGGTTACAAGAGACCCAGTACTTC
TRBJ2-4 | . | TRBD2 | TRBV5-4 | CASSLGGRALNIQYF | TGTGCCAGCAGCTTGGGCGGGAGGGCTCTGAACATTCAGTACTTC
TRBJ1-2 | . | . | TRBV6-5 | CASFRGKGYGYTF | TGTGCCAGCTTCCGAGGGAAGGGCTATGGCTACACCTTC
TRBJ1-5 | . | TRBD1 | TRBV2 | CASSEQWTGGLGNQPQHF | TGTGCCAGCAGTGAACAGTGGACAGGGGGCTTGGGCAATCAGCCCCAGCATTTT